This entry lists 5 T cell receptor beta chains sequenced from one sample in a study of blood T cell repertoires in COVID-19. Clones were read by immunoSEQ multiplex PCR, and TCRdb kept only the in-frame ones, dropping some. Among approximately 220,000 clones, approximately 81% were seen once, and the ten largest hold approximately 19%. Sequencing input: PBMCs or T cells enriched from blood (not recorded which). These receptor sequences come from a man aged 35 to 55 who had recovered from COVID-19.

The chain is built from TRBV7-2 and TRBJ2-2; D unresolved. The length of the CDR3 is 14 residues. Germline-derived CDR1 and CDR2 are SGHTA and FQGNSA. The ends were cut back, 8 bases at V and 1 base at J, with 11 bases in the middle. The CDR3 DNA reads TGTGCCAGCGGTATTAGCCAGAACACCGGGGAGCTGTTTTTT. Its translation is CASGISQNTGELFF. Variable domain in full (rest from reference TRBV7-2 and TRBJ2-2): GAGVSQSPSNKVTEKGKDVELRCDPISGHTALYWYRQSLGQGLEFLIYFQGNSAPDKSGLPSDRFSAERTGGSVSTLTIQRTQQEDSAVYLCASGISQNTGELFFGEGSRLTVL.

The chain joins TRBV7-2 to TRBJ1-4; D perhaps matches TRBD1 (6 bases). The germline CDR1 and CDR2 sequences are SGHTA and FQGNSA. The CDR3 runs 15 residues. The ends were cut back, 6 bases at V and 3 bases at J, with 14 bases in the middle. CDR3 bases: TGTGCCAGCAGACCCACAGGGTCGGCTAATGAAAAACTGTTTTTT. It translates to CASRPTGSANEKLFF.

This clone was recorded once. The CDR3 sequence: CASSPTNMIHGYTF. The CDR3 nucleotides are TGTGCCAGCAGCCCAACCAACATGATTCATGGCTACACCTTC. The rearrangement uses TRBV11-3 and TRBJ1-2; no firm D call. Between the trimmed V and J ends, which lost 5 bases and 6 bases, there was a span of 16 bases. The CDR3 runs 14 residues. Germline V CDR1 and CDR2: SGHNT, YENEEA.

J is TRBJ1-3 and V is TRBV7-2, with unresolved D. Looked up from germline, CDR1 is SGHTA and CDR2 is FQGNSA. The length of the CDR3 is 16 residues. Trimming removed 3 bases from V and 0 bases from J, with 12 bases in between. The CDR3 DNA reads TGTGCCAGCAGCTTGCTTGGACGGGGCTCTGGAAACACCATATATTTT. Translating gives CASSLLGRGSGNTIYF.

The V gene is TRBV4-1, the J gene TRBJ2-7; TRBD2 aligns across 11 bases. The germline CDR1 and CDR2 sequences are MGHRA and YSYEKL. V lost 4 bases to trimming and J lost 4 bases; unmatched junction nucleotides: 12. This CDR3 spans 17 amino acids. The chain's CDR3 is CASSLRPTGTSGYEQYF. DNA of the CDR3: TGCGCCAGCAGCCTACGTCCTACCGGGACTAGCGGTTACGAGCAGTACTTC.